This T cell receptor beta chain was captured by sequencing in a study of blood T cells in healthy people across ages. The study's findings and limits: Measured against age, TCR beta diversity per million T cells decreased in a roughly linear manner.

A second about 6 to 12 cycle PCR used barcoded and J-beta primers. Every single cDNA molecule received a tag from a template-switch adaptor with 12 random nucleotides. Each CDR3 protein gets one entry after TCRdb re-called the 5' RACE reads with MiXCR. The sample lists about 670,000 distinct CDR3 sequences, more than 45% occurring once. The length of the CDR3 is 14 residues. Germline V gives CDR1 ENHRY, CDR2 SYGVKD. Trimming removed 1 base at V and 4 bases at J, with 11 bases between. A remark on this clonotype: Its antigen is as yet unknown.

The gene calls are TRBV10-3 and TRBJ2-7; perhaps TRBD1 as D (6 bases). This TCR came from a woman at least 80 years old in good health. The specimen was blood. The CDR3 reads CAISEWDKQYEQYF. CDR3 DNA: TGTGCCATCAGTGAGTGGGACAAGCAATACGAGCAGTACTTC.